The entry below gives a single TCR beta chain sequence along with its context. Peripheral blood, about 9.3 milliliters per donor, was collected. The data derive from a study of blood T cells in healthy people across ages. A second PCR of roughly 7 to 11 cycles used a sample-barcoded 5' primer and a J-beta primer mix. Each of the cDNA molecules was tagged by a template-switch adaptor with 12 random nucleotides. TCRdb passed the 5' RACE reads through MiXCR, listing each CDR3 protein once. Among about 600,000 distinct CDR3 sequences, 47% were seen once, and the ten largest hold around 23%. Germline CDR1 reads KGHSH; CDR2 reads LQKENI. The CDR3 totals 13 residues. Trimming pared 2 bases from V and 7 bases from J, leaving 6 bases between.

The sample taken for sequencing was blood. The gene calls are TRBV18 and TRBJ2-6; unclear D gene. The sequence was collected from an elderly man in good health. CDR3 in amino acids: CASSPGVANVLTF. The CDR3 bases are TGTGCCAGCTCACCAGGCGTAGCCAACGTCCTGACTTTC.